These T cell receptor beta chains were read from a single sample in a study of chemoradiotherapy in HPV16-positive cancers. Here immunoSEQ multiplex PCR was the method, and the copy in TCRdb shows in-frame clones only, minus some. The sample includes roughly 70,000 clones, roughly 86% of them seen just once. The specimen was blood, collected from a patient who underwent chemoradiotherapy. The receptors here all came from a human donor with HPV-associated anogenital cancer. CDR3s include the opening cysteine and the closing phenylalanine or tryptophan. The D gene is left open where the match is weak. Clone size is not always given. Where it is, it says once, few, many or a class for expanded clones.

clone_size: NA
j_call: TRBJ2-1
v_call: TRBV6-1
cdr3_length: 15
d_call: NA
cdr3_nt: TGTGCCAGCGGAATCGACAGTTATTTTGGCAATGAGCAGTTCTTC
cdr3_aa: CASGIDSYFGNEQFF

clone_size: NA
j_call: TRBJ1-3
v_call: TRBV19
cdr3_length: 15
d_call: NA
cdr3_nt: TGTGCCAGTAGTATTCTCGGAGACTCTGGAAACACCATATATTTT
cdr3_aa: CASSILGDSGNTIYF

clone_size: NA
j_call: TRBJ1-2
v_call: TRBV6-1
cdr3_length: 14
d_call: TRBD1
cdr3_nt: TGTGCCAGCAGTGGCCGGGACAGGCTCTATGGCTACACCTTC
cdr3_aa: CASSGRDRLYGYTF

clone_size: NA
j_call: TRBJ1-1
v_call: TRBV10-2
cdr3_length: 11
d_call: NA
cdr3_nt: TGCGCCAGCATAAAGCGTAACGAAGCTTTCTTT
cdr3_aa: CASIKRNEAFF

clone_size: NA
j_call: TRBJ2-2
v_call: TRBV29-1
cdr3_length: 14
d_call: NA
cdr3_nt: TGCAGCGCTATGAGGGTTTGGCCCCCCGGGGAGCTGTTTTTT
cdr3_aa: CSAMRVWPPGELFF

clone_size: NA
j_call: TRBJ2-5
v_call: TRBV10-2
cdr3_length: 13
d_call: NA
cdr3_nt: TGCGCCAGCAGTGAACAGGGTATACAGACCCAGTACTTC
cdr3_aa: CASSEQGIQTQYF

clone_size: NA
j_call: TRBJ1-5
v_call: TRBV18
cdr3_length: 13
d_call: NA
cdr3_nt: TGTGCCAGCTCACCAACAGGCAATCAGCCCCAGCATTTT
cdr3_aa: CASSPTGNQPQHF

clone_size: NA
j_call: TRBJ1-5
v_call: TRBV6-5
cdr3_length: 13
d_call: TRBD1
cdr3_nt: TGTGCCAGCAGTCTGGACAGGAATCAGCCCCAGCATTTT
cdr3_aa: CASSLDRNQPQHF

clone_size: NA
j_call: TRBJ1-6
v_call: TRBV2
cdr3_length: 15
d_call: NA
cdr3_nt: TGTGCCAGCAGCCAGGAAAGCTCCTATAATTCACCCCTCCACTTT
cdr3_aa: CASSQESSYNSPLHF

clone_size: NA
j_call: TRBJ2-3
v_call: TRBV6-6
cdr3_length: 13
d_call: NA
cdr3_nt: TGTGCCAGCAGTTACCCCGGCACAGATACGCAGTATTTT
cdr3_aa: CASSYPGTDTQYF

clone_size: NA
j_call: TRBJ2-7
v_call: TRBV6-1
cdr3_length: 13
d_call: TRBD1
cdr3_nt: TGTGCCATCGCGGGACAGGGGGGCTACGAGCAGTACTTC
cdr3_aa: CAIAGQGGYEQYF

clone_size: NA
j_call: TRBJ2-7
v_call: TRBV27
cdr3_length: 15
d_call: NA
cdr3_nt: TGTGCCAGCAGCCGGGTGGGTCTCCATGTCTACGAGCAGTACTTC
cdr3_aa: CASSRVGLHVYEQYF

clone_size: NA
j_call: TRBJ2-3
v_call: TRBV7-9
cdr3_length: 15
d_call: TRBD1
cdr3_nt: TGTGCCAGCAGCTTGGGGACAGATAGCACAGATACGCAGTATTTT
cdr3_aa: CASSLGTDSTDTQYF

clone_size: NA
j_call: TRBJ1-1
v_call: TRBV2
cdr3_length: 13
d_call: NA
cdr3_nt: TGTGCCAGCAGTTTTTCGTGGAACACTGAAGCTTTCTTT
cdr3_aa: CASSFSWNTEAFF

clone_size: NA
j_call: TRBJ1-2
v_call: TRBV30
cdr3_length: 15
d_call: NA
cdr3_nt: TGTGCCTGGAGTGTACTATTACGTGGAGGGACTGGCTACACCTTC
cdr3_aa: CAWSVLLRGGTGYTF

clone_size: NA
j_call: TRBJ2-2
v_call: TRBV19
cdr3_length: 14
d_call: NA
cdr3_nt: TGTGCCAGTAGTCCCTACAGTAACACCGGGGAGCTGTTTTTT
cdr3_aa: CASSPYSNTGELFF

clone_size: NA
j_call: TRBJ2-7
v_call: TRBV11-2
cdr3_length: 15
d_call: TRBD2
cdr3_nt: TGTGCCAGCAGCTTAGCAGGGACTAGCACCTACGAGCAGTACTTC
cdr3_aa: CASSLAGTSTYEQYF

clone_size: NA
j_call: TRBJ1-5
v_call: TRBV28
cdr3_length: 15
d_call: NA
cdr3_nt: TGTGCCAGCAGCCCCCCCCAGAGAGGAAATCAGCCCCAGCATTTT
cdr3_aa: CASSPPQRGNQPQHF

clone_size: NA
j_call: TRBJ2-1
v_call: TRBV27
cdr3_length: 15
d_call: TRBD2
cdr3_nt: TGTGCCAGCAGTTCAGCGGGGGGGCCCTACAATGAGCAGTTCTTC
cdr3_aa: CASSSAGGPYNEQFF

clone_size: few
j_call: TRBJ1-5
v_call: TRBV7-8
cdr3_length: 14
d_call: TRBD1
cdr3_nt: TGTGCCAGCAGCCTCGGGACAGGGAGGCAGCCCCAGCATTTT
cdr3_aa: CASSLGTGRQPQHF

clone_size: NA
j_call: TRBJ2-3
v_call: TRBV7-9
cdr3_length: 16
d_call: NA
cdr3_nt: TGTGCCAGCAGCTTAGACATGAGGGGAAGCACAGATACGCAGTATTTT
cdr3_aa: CASSLDMRGSTDTQYF

clone_size: NA
j_call: TRBJ2-7
v_call: TRBV5-1
cdr3_length: 14
d_call: TRBD2
cdr3_nt: TGCGCCAGCAGCACGACTAGCGGATCCTACGAGCAGTACTTC
cdr3_aa: CASSTTSGSYEQYF

clone_size: few
j_call: TRBJ1-1
v_call: TRBV11-2
cdr3_length: 14
d_call: NA
cdr3_nt: TGTGCCAGCAGCTTAGATGGGGGGCGCAGTGAAGCTTTCTTT
cdr3_aa: CASSLDGGRSEAFF

clone_size: NA
j_call: TRBJ2-7
v_call: TRBV5-5
cdr3_length: 15
d_call: TRBD2
cdr3_nt: TGTGCCAGCAGCTTTTTTCGGCTAGCGGGAGACGAGCAGTACTTC
cdr3_aa: CASSFFRLAGDEQYF

clone_size: medium-sized
j_call: TRBJ1-5
v_call: TRBV5-4
cdr3_length: 13
d_call: NA
cdr3_nt: TGTGCCAGCAGCTTTAAGCCGGATCAGCCCCAGCATTTT
cdr3_aa: CASSFKPDQPQHF

clone_size: NA
j_call: TRBJ1-4
v_call: TRBV5-1
cdr3_length: 14
d_call: TRBD1
cdr3_nt: TGCGCCAGCAGCATGGACAGGGCTAATGAAAAACTGTTTTTT
cdr3_aa: CASSMDRANEKLFF

clone_size: NA
j_call: TRBJ2-7
v_call: TRBV30
cdr3_length: 14
d_call: TRBD1
cdr3_nt: TGTGCCTGGAGCCCTAAGGGGGCGCGCTACGAGCAGTACTTC
cdr3_aa: CAWSPKGARYEQYF

clone_size: NA
j_call: TRBJ1-1
v_call: TRBV30
cdr3_length: 16
d_call: TRBD1
cdr3_nt: TGTGCCTGGAGTTCTAACAGGGGGATGGGGGACACTGAAGCTTTCTTT
cdr3_aa: CAWSSNRGMGDTEAFF

clone_size: NA
j_call: TRBJ1-2
v_call: TRBV5-8
cdr3_length: 15
d_call: TRBD1
cdr3_nt: TGTGCCAGCAGCCTGCCCGGGACAGGGGGCCATGGCTACACCTTC
cdr3_aa: CASSLPGTGGHGYTF

clone_size: NA
j_call: TRBJ1-2
v_call: TRBV7-9
cdr3_length: 16
d_call: TRBD1
cdr3_nt: TGTGCCAGCAGCGTATCCGGGACAGGTCCAAACTATGGCTACACCTTC
cdr3_aa: CASSVSGTGPNYGYTF

clone_size: NA
j_call: TRBJ1-5
v_call: TRBV25-1
cdr3_length: 14
d_call: NA
cdr3_nt: TGTGCCAGCAGCCAGACAGGAAGAAATCAGCCCCAGCATTTT
cdr3_aa: CASSQTGRNQPQHF

clone_size: NA
j_call: TRBJ1-3
v_call: TRBV11-2
cdr3_length: 18
d_call: NA
cdr3_nt: TGTGCCAGCAGCCACCTCGGGCAGGGTAGGGGATCTCGAAACACCATATATTTT
cdr3_aa: CASSHLGQGRGSRNTIYF

clone_size: NA
j_call: TRBJ2-3
v_call: TRBV5-1
cdr3_length: 14
d_call: NA
cdr3_nt: TGCGCCAGCAGCTTGGTGCAGGGCGCAGATACGCAGTATTTT
cdr3_aa: CASSLVQGADTQYF

clone_size: NA
j_call: TRBJ1-5
v_call: TRBV28
cdr3_length: 15
d_call: NA
cdr3_nt: TGTGCCAGCAGTCCCCCGGGGGGTCGCAATCAGCCCCAGCATTTT
cdr3_aa: CASSPPGGRNQPQHF

clone_size: once
j_call: TRBJ2-3
v_call: TRBV4-2
cdr3_length: 18
d_call: NA
cdr3_nt: TGTGCCAGCAGCCAAGAGCCCCACGGGGGACATAGCACAGATACGCAGTATTTT
cdr3_aa: CASSQEPHGGHSTDTQYF

clone_size: NA
j_call: TRBJ2-5
v_call: TRBV7-9
cdr3_length: 15
d_call: TRBD1
cdr3_nt: TGTGCCAGCAGCGCCGGACAGGGGGCGAGGAAGACCCAGTACTTC
cdr3_aa: CASSAGQGARKTQYF

clone_size: once
j_call: TRBJ1-2
v_call: TRBV7-9
cdr3_length: 13
d_call: TRBD1
cdr3_nt: TGTGCCAGCAGTAGGGACAGCCGATATGGCTACACCTTC
cdr3_aa: CASSRDSRYGYTF

clone_size: once
j_call: TRBJ2-7
v_call: TRBV5-1
cdr3_length: 15
d_call: NA
cdr3_nt: TGCGCCAGCAGCCCGGCCAGGGTTCAGACTTACGAGCAGTACTTC
cdr3_aa: CASSPARVQTYEQYF

clone_size: NA
j_call: TRBJ1-2
v_call: TRBV5-1
cdr3_length: 14
d_call: TRBD1
cdr3_nt: TGCGCCAGCAGCTCTTCAGGGGGCGACTATGGCTACACCTTC
cdr3_aa: CASSSSGGDYGYTF

clone_size: NA
j_call: TRBJ2-3
v_call: TRBV6-6
cdr3_length: 14
d_call: NA
cdr3_nt: TGTGCCAGCAGTTTGGCGGGGATAACAGATACGCAGTATTTT
cdr3_aa: CASSLAGITDTQYF

clone_size: once
j_call: TRBJ2-5
v_call: TRBV7-9
cdr3_length: 15
d_call: TRBD1
cdr3_nt: TGTGCCAGCAGCTTAGAGAGAGGGGGCAAAAAGACCCAGTACTTC
cdr3_aa: CASSLERGGKKTQYF

clone_size: NA
j_call: TRBJ1-6
v_call: TRBV19
cdr3_length: 14
d_call: TRBD1
cdr3_nt: TGTGCCAGTAGCCACCAGGGGGCTATTTCACCCCTCCACTTT
cdr3_aa: CASSHQGAISPLHF

clone_size: NA
j_call: TRBJ1-2
v_call: TRBV5-1
cdr3_length: 15
d_call: TRBD1
cdr3_nt: TGCGCCAGCTATCCTCCGGGACAGGGGGCCTATGGCTACACCTTC
cdr3_aa: CASYPPGQGAYGYTF

clone_size: NA
j_call: TRBJ1-5
v_call: TRBV7-8
cdr3_length: 17
d_call: TRBD1
cdr3_nt: TGTGCCAGCAGCTTGGCCGGGACAGATACTATCAATCAGCCCCAGCATTTT
cdr3_aa: CASSLAGTDTINQPQHF

clone_size: NA
j_call: TRBJ2-7
v_call: TRBV6-5
cdr3_length: 15
d_call: TRBD2
cdr3_nt: TGTGCCAGCAGTCTCGGGTCGGGGGGTCTCTACGAGCAGTACTTC
cdr3_aa: CASSLGSGGLYEQYF

clone_size: once
j_call: TRBJ1-2
v_call: TRBV30
cdr3_length: 17
d_call: NA
cdr3_nt: TGTGCCTTCCGGGGGGGTCCGAGGGGCGTAGGTAGTGATGGCTACACCTTC
cdr3_aa: CAFRGGPRGVGSDGYTF

clone_size: NA
j_call: TRBJ2-6
v_call: TRBV30
cdr3_length: 16
d_call: NA
cdr3_nt: TGTGCCTGGAGGTTAACAGGGCCACAAGGGGCCAACGTCCTGACTTTC
cdr3_aa: CAWRLTGPQGANVLTF

clone_size: NA
j_call: TRBJ1-5
v_call: TRBV5-1
cdr3_length: 14
d_call: NA
cdr3_nt: TGCGCCAGCAGCACCGGACAGCTCAATCAGCCCCAGCATTTT
cdr3_aa: CASSTGQLNQPQHF

clone_size: NA
j_call: TRBJ1-3
v_call: TRBV6-1
cdr3_length: 17
d_call: NA
cdr3_nt: TGTGCCAGCAGTGAACCTCCGTTTCGGCCCCTCGGAAACACCATATATTTT
cdr3_aa: CASSEPPFRPLGNTIYF

clone_size: NA
j_call: TRBJ1-4
v_call: TRBV2
cdr3_length: 14
d_call: TRBD1
cdr3_nt: TGTGCCAGCAGCGCGGGACAGGGATTTGAAAAACTGTTTTTT
cdr3_aa: CASSAGQGFEKLFF

clone_size: NA
j_call: TRBJ2-1
v_call: TRBV6-6
cdr3_length: 15
d_call: NA
cdr3_nt: TGTGCCAGCAGTTATGGCGTCAGTACCTACAATGAGCAGTTCTTC
cdr3_aa: CASSYGVSTYNEQFF

clone_size: NA
j_call: TRBJ1-5
v_call: TRBV11-2
cdr3_length: 15
d_call: TRBD1
cdr3_nt: TGTGCCAGCAGCTTAGGGGGACAGGGTAGTCAGCCCCAGCATTTT
cdr3_aa: CASSLGGQGSQPQHF

clone_size: NA
j_call: TRBJ1-2
v_call: TRBV5-5
cdr3_length: 15
d_call: NA
cdr3_nt: TGTGCCAGCAGCTTAAACAGCAACAATAACTATGGCTACACCTTC
cdr3_aa: CASSLNSNNNYGYTF

clone_size: NA
j_call: TRBJ1-2
v_call: TRBV28
cdr3_length: 15
d_call: NA
cdr3_nt: TGTGCCAGCAGTTTAGGGGATCCCACTAACTATGGCTACACCTTC
cdr3_aa: CASSLGDPTNYGYTF

clone_size: NA
j_call: TRBJ1-1
v_call: TRBV7-9
cdr3_length: 16
d_call: TRBD1
cdr3_nt: TGTGCCAGCAGCTTAGACAGGGGGCAGTTGGTAACTGAAGCTTTCTTT
cdr3_aa: CASSLDRGQLVTEAFF

clone_size: NA
j_call: TRBJ2-7
v_call: TRBV29-1
cdr3_length: 14
d_call: TRBD1
cdr3_nt: TGCAGCGCTAGAACCGGGACAGGGGTTTACGAGCAGTACTTC
cdr3_aa: CSARTGTGVYEQYF

clone_size: NA
j_call: TRBJ1-1
v_call: TRBV19
cdr3_length: 11
d_call: NA
cdr3_nt: TGTGCCAGTGTAGGGTACCCTGAAGCTTTCTTT
cdr3_aa: CASVGYPEAFF

clone_size: NA
j_call: TRBJ2-7
v_call: TRBV6-5
cdr3_length: 13
d_call: NA
cdr3_nt: TGTGCCAGCAGTCTATCCCGATCCTACGAGCAGTACTTC
cdr3_aa: CASSLSRSYEQYF

clone_size: NA
j_call: TRBJ1-1
v_call: TRBV5-6
cdr3_length: 16
d_call: NA
cdr3_nt: TGTGCCAGCAGCTTGGAAGGGGACATCGTGAACACTGAAGCTTTCTTT
cdr3_aa: CASSLEGDIVNTEAFF